The rows below give T cell receptor beta chains drawn from one sample of a study of vaccination and CD4 T cells after COVID-19. These receptors have no identified antigens. One entry per CDR3 protein, called by TCRdb with MiXCR from the PCR reads. The sample comprises thousands of distinct CDR3 sequences, about 55% of which are singletons, and approximately 7% rests with the top ten. Sequenced material: CD4+ T cells from blood, cultured in vitro. Every receptor here comes from a human donor who had recovered from COVID-19. The CDR3 runs from the conserved cysteine through the conserved F or W. A D gene is named only where the DNA matches it firmly. Expanded clones are given a class, and other clones once, few, many or no size at all.

TRBJ2-1 | TRBV20-1 | TRBD2 | once | TGCAGTGCTAGAGAGACCGGACTAGCGGGTAGGGTGTTCTTC | CSARETGLAGRVFF
TRBJ1-5 | TRBV6-4 | . | few | TGTGCCAGCAGAATGGACCCTTGGAGCAATCAGCCCCAGCATTTT | CASRMDPWSNQPQHF
TRBJ1-5 | TRBV2 | . | . | TGTGCCAGCAGGAAGCAGGGCTCCGGACAGCCCCAGCATTTT | CASRKQGSGQPQHF
TRBJ2-7 | TRBV10-3 | TRBD1 | medium-sized | TGTGCCATCACCGGACAGGGCTACGAGCAGTACTTC | CAITGQGYEQYF
TRBJ1-5 | TRBV19 | . | . | TGTGCCAGTAGTATCAGGACACTTGATCAGCCCCAGCATTTT | CASSIRTLDQPQHF
TRBJ1-3 | TRBV10-1 | . | . | TGCGCCAGCAGCACTACAGTTGGAAACACCATATATTTT | CASSTTVGNTIYF
TRBJ1-6 | TRBV6-1 | . | few | TGTGCCAGCAGGATCGGGCAGCGGTCACCCCTCCACTTT | CASRIGQRSPLHF
TRBJ1-1 | TRBV30 | TRBD1 | . | TGTGCCTGCAATACAGGGGGCTTATCGAACACTGAAGCTTTCTTT | CACNTGGLSNTEAFF
TRBJ2-7 | TRBV2 | . | . | TGTGCCAGCAGTGGACTCAGGGCTCGGAACGAGCAGTACTTC | CASSGLRARNEQYF
TRBJ1-5 | TRBV19 | . | few | TGTGCCAGTAGATCAGGGACTGGTAGCAATCAGCCCCAGCATTTT | CASRSGTGSNQPQHF
TRBJ1-1 | TRBV19 | TRBD1 | . | TGTGCCAGTAGCCAAACACACAGGGGAAGCACTGAAGCTTTCTTT | CASSQTHRGSTEAFF
TRBJ2-5 | TRBV5-1 | TRBD2 | . | TGCGCCAGCAGCTTGGTCACTAGCGGCCAAGAGACCCAGTACTTC | CASSLVTSGQETQYF
TRBJ1-1 | TRBV15 | . | . | TGTGCCACCAGCCTGGGCTCACGGAACAGAGTGAACACTGAAGCTTTCTTT | CATSLGSRNRVNTEAFF
TRBJ1-2 | TRBV10-2 | . | . | TGCGCCAGCACCCGGGCCTATGATGGCTACACCTTC | CASTRAYDGYTF
TRBJ1-1 | TRBV29-1 | . | . | TGCAGCGGGTCTGTCGGACGGAACACTGAAGCTTTCTTT | CSGSVGRNTEAFF
TRBJ1-1 | TRBV7-2 | . | . | TGTGCCAGCAGCTTCACGACGGAGACTGAAGCTTTCTTT | CASSFTTETEAFF
TRBJ1-1 | TRBV12-3/TRBV12-4 | . | . | TGTGCCAGCAGTTTCACAGGGCCGAACACTGAAGCTTTCTTT | CASSFTGPNTEAFF
TRBJ1-5 | TRBV21-1 | . | . | TGTGCCAGCAGCAAAGTGAGAGGGGTCGGACAGCCCCAGCATTTT | CASSKVRGVGQPQHF
TRBJ1-5 | TRBV20-1 | . | . | TGCAGTGCTAGAGATCTACGGACTGTTGATCAGCCCCAGCATTTT | CSARDLRTVDQPQHF
TRBJ1-1 | TRBV7-9 | . | . | TGTGCCAGCAGCTCCCGGCGAAATGGCGGTCTGGATGAAGCTTTCTTT | CASSSRRNGGLDEAFF
TRBJ2-5 | TRBV6-1 | TRBD1 | few | TGTGCCAGCAGGCAGGGACAGGGGGGCCCAGAGACCCAGTACTTC | CASRQGQGGPETQYF
TRBJ2-5 | TRBV30 | . | . | TGTGCCTGGAGTGGCAATGCGGGGGAGACCCAGTACTTC | CAWSGNAGETQYF
TRBJ2-7 | TRBV28 | TRBD2 | . | TGTGCCAGCAGTATAGGACTAGCATACGAGCAGTACTTC | CASSIGLAYEQYF
TRBJ1-1 | TRBV5-1 | . | few | TGCGCCAGCAGCTCGGACCCAGGGACGGTGAACACTGAAGCTTTCTTT | CASSSDPGTVNTEAFF
TRBJ2-7 | TRBV6-2/TRBV6-3 | TRBD1 | . | TGTGCCAGCAGTTCCGCTGACAGGGGTTTAGGCTACGAGCAGTACTTC | CASSSADRGLGYEQYF
TRBJ1-2 | TRBV5-1 | . | . | TGCGCCAGCAAAGGCGTGGTAGGTTATGGCTACACCTTC | CASKGVVGYGYTF
TRBJ1-2 | TRBV15 | . | few | TGTGCCACCAGCAGACCCACAGAAGATGGCTACACCTTC | CATSRPTEDGYTF
TRBJ1-2 | TRBV20-1 | . | . | TGCAGTGCTAGAGAGGAACAGGGCCATGTTGTCTATGGCTACACCTTC | CSAREEQGHVVYGYTF
TRBJ2-5 | TRBV3-1 | TRBD2 | few | TGTGCCAGCAGCCAAGACACCTGCAGGACTAGCGGCCAAGAGACCCAGTACTTC | CASSQDTCRTSGQETQYF
TRBJ1-2 | TRBV24-1 | TRBD1 | few | TGTGCCACCAGTGATTTCGGGACAGGGGGCTACTATGGCTACACCTTC | CATSDFGTGGYYGYTF